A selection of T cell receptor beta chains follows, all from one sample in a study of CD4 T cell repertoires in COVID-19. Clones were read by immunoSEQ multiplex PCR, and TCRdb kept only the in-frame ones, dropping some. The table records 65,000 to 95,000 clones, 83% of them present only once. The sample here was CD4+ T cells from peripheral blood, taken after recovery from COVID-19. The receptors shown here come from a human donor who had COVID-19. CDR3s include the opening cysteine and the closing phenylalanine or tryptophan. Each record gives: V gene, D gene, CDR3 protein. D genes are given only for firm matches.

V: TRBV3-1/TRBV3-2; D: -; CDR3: CASSQGSGGVDEQFF
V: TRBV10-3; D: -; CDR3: CAISAGGTREGQFF
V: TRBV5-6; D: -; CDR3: CASSPGLYGGELFF
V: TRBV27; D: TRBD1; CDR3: CASSLRGTGSNEQYF
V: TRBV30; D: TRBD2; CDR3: CALGLAGGREQFF
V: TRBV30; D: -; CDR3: CAWSAAGNNQPQHF
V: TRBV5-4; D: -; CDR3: CASRQGSGTGELFF
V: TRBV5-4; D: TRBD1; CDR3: CASSQGAITDTQYF
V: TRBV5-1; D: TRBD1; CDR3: CASSLGLGQGSYEQYF
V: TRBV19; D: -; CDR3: CASSSDNYEQYF
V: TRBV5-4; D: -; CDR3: CASNEGVAVNNEQFF
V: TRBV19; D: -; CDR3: CAASPQGNTETQYF